The 25 T cell receptor beta chains below were found in one sample sequenced in a study of T cells after yellow fever vaccination. In TCRdb, the 5' RACE reads were re-called with MiXCR into one record per CDR3 protein. The table includes around 230,000 distinct CDR3 sequences, less than 7.5% detected once. Sample: CD4+ T cells sorted from PBMCs, taken on the day of the yellow fever booster vaccination. These receptors originate from a man aged 25-45 years who received the YFV17D yellow fever vaccine.

The chain has TRBV27 and TRBJ2-6; D is possibly TRBD1 (6 bases). V was clipped by 8 bases and J by 0 bases, with 29 bases between them. Germline-derived CDR1 and CDR2 are MNHEY and SMNVEV (reference sequence). CDR3 size: 21 residues. The CDR3 here is CASLLTGGQKITLSGANVLTF. The CDR3 nucleotides are TGTGCCAGCTTACTAACCGGAGGACAGAAGATCACTCTCTCTGGGGCCAACGTCCTGACTTTC. Full variable domain (missing parts from reference TRBV27 and TRBJ2-6): EAQVTQNPRYLITVTGKKLTVTCSQNMNHEYMSWYRQDPGLGLRQIYYSMNVEVTDKGDVPEGYKVSRKEKRNFPLILESPSPNQTSLYFCASLLTGGQKITLSGANVLTFGAGSRLTVL.

The chain is built from TRBV20-1 and TRBJ2-7; D is unresolved. The CDR3 is made up of 12 amino acids. V was cut by 3 bases and J by 0 bases, with 6 bases left in between. Per germline, CDR1 DFQATT and CDR2 SNEGSKA (reference sequence). In DNA, the CDR3 is TGCAGTGCTAGTCAAAACTCCTACGAGCAGTACTTC. Translated, it gives CSASQNSYEQYF.

This clonotype has ten or more counts. CDR3 residues: CSAREDRKETQYF. In DNA form, the CDR3 reads TGCAGTGCTCGTGAGGACAGAAAAGAGACCCAGTACTTC. The V gene is TRBV20-1, the J gene TRBJ2-5, with D possibly TRBD1 on 6 matching bases. Germline V gene data show CDR1 as DFQATT and CDR2 as SNEGSKA (reference sequence). V gave up 5 bases and J gave up 3 bases, with 13 bases separating them. CDR3 length: 13 amino acids.

J is TRBJ2-1 and V is TRBV29-1; weak D call: TRBD1 (5 bases). The CDR3 consists of 14 residues. Germline loops: CDR1 SQVTM, CDR2 ANQGSEA. The germline V and J ends were trimmed by 7 bases and 5 bases, with 18 bases remaining between them. DNA of the CDR3: TGCAGCGACTCGAAAGGGGTTCGCAACAATGAGCAGTTCTTC. It translates to CSDSKGVRNNEQFF.

This clonotype was counted many times. This chain uses TRBV5-1 with TRBJ2-1; 11 nucleotides line up with TRBD2. V was clipped by 4 bases and J by 0 bases; unmatched bases: 6. The CDR3 covers 17 residues. Germline V gene data show CDR1 as SGHRS and CDR2 as YFSETQ. The CDR3 DNA follows: TGCGCCAGCAGCCTAACCGGGACTAGCGGCTCCTACAATGAGCAGTTCTTC. This encodes CASSLTGTSGSYNEQFF. The full variable domain, rest sourced from reference TRBV5-1 and TRBJ2-1, is KAGVTQTPRYLIKTRGQQVTLSCSPISGHRSVSWYQQTPGQGLQFLFEYFSETQRNKGNFPGRFSGRQFSNSRSEMNVSTLELGDSALYLCASSLTGTSGSYNEQFFGPGTRLTVL.

This clonotype was counted a few times. The chain joins TRBV20-1 to TRBJ2-7, with 13 bases fitting TRBD2. Germline CDR1 is DFQATT and CDR2 is SNEGSKA (reference sequence). Losses at the gene ends were 3 bases for V and 1 base for J; bases not matched to a gene: 12. The CDR3 runs to 18 residues. The CDR3 loop is CSARLTGMTSGRSYEQYF. For the CDR3, the DNA is TGCAGTGCTAGGCTCACAGGGATGACTAGCGGGAGGTCCTACGAGCAGTACTTC.

In this sample, this clonotype turned up many times. The J gene is TRBJ1-1, the V gene TRBV12-3 or TRBV12-4; 10 bases line up with TRBD1. V dropped 5 bases and J dropped 1; count of bases not matched to a gene: 4. The CDR3 is 15 residues long. CDR3 amino acids: CASSLGQGGNTEAFF. CDR3 DNA: TGTGCCAGCAGTCTCGGACAGGGGGGGAACACTGAAGCTTTCTTT.

This clonotype has a count of ten or more. The chain employs TRBV24-1 and TRBJ2-1; TRBD2 aligns across 7 bases. The germline V gene has CDR1 KGHDR and CDR2 SFDVKD. CDR3 length: 14 residues. V gave up 7 bases and J gave up 8 bases; unmatched junction bases: 10. CDR3 region: CATRSAGVGDEQFF. In DNA, the CDR3 is TGTGCCACCAGATCGGCGGGAGTCGGCGATGAGCAGTTCTTC.

The sample holds a few counts of this clonotype. The gene calls are TRBV6-2 or TRBV6-3 and TRBJ2-1; D call uncertain. V shed 7 bases and J shed 8 bases, with 15 bases lying between them. Germline lookup yields CDR1 MNHEY and CDR2 SVGEGT. The CDR3 runs to 13 residues. This CDR3 is CASTKLGRDEQFF. The CDR3 coding sequence is TGTGCCAGCACCAAATTGGGTCGGGATGAGCAGTTCTTC.

This clonotype was seen many times. The rearrangement links TRBV2 to TRBJ2-3, with 7 bases fitting TRBD2. The CDR3 length is 14 residues. CDR1 SNHLY and CDR2 FYNNEI come from the germline V gene. The V and J ends lost 4 bases and 6 bases, in that order; junction bases with no gene match: 7. CDR3 protein: CASSGSGTVDTQYF. CDR3 in DNA: TGTGCCAGCAGTGGAAGCGGGACTGTTGATACGCAGTATTTT.

This clonotype was detected only a few times. The genes are TRBV29-1 and TRBJ2-2; 9 nucleotides line up with TRBD1. Germline V gene lookup returns CDR1 SQVTM and CDR2 ANQGSEA. The V and J ends lost 7 bases and 7 bases, in that order; junction bases with no gene match: 7. This CDR3 spans 13 amino acids. DNA for the CDR3: TGCAGCGGCGGGACAGGGTCGAGCGGGGAGCTGTTTTTT. Its protein is CSGGTGSSGELFF.

This clonotype was observed at least ten times. The V call is TRBV7-6, the J call TRBJ2-1; D is possibly TRBD1 or TRBD2 (6 bases each). In germline, CDR1 is SGHVS, CDR2 FNYEAQ. The ends were cut back, 5 bases at V and 10 bases at J, with 15 bases in the middle. The length of the CDR3 is 13 residues. The CDR3 loop reads CASSPGAGWEQFF. CDR3 coding DNA: TGTGCCAGCAGCCCGGGGGCGGGCTGGGAGCAGTTCTTC.

This chain uses TRBV20-1 with TRBJ2-3; no clear D. Germline lookup yields CDR1 DFQATT and CDR2 SNEGSKA (reference sequence). Between the trimmed V and J ends, which lost 3 bases and 2 bases, there was a span of 15 bases. The CDR3 is made up of 15 amino acids. DNA for the CDR3: TGCAGTGCTAGTTCCCCGACACGACCCACAGATACGCAGTATTTT. Translating it yields CSASSPTRPTDTQYF.

Only a few counts were recorded for this clonotype. This sequence joins TRBV20-1 and TRBJ2-1; D unresolved. This CDR3 region has 10 residues. The germline gives CDR1 DFQATT, CDR2 SNEGSKA (reference sequence). The germline V and J ends were trimmed by 6 bases and 7 bases, with 7 bases remaining between them. The CDR3 bases are TGCAGTGCCAGTCGGAATGAGCAGTTCTTC. Amino acid sequence: CSASRNEQFF.

V usage is TRBV28 and J usage is TRBJ1-5; D gene uncertain. CDR3 length: 12 residues. V lost 6 bases to trimming and J lost 5 bases, with 8 bases between them. Germline CDR1 reads MDHEN; CDR2 reads SYDVKM. The CDR3 nucleotides are TGTGCCAGCAGCCTTTTTGATCAGCCCCAGCATTTT. It specifies CASSLFDQPQHF.

The chain carries TRBV18 and TRBJ2-1, with D hard to call. The V end was cut by 2 bases, the J end by 8 bases, with 4 bases between. Germline V gene sequence: CDR1 KGHSH, CDR2 LQKENI. The CDR3 covers 11 residues. The CDR3 region has the DNA TGTGCCAGCTCACCAAGACATGAGCAGTTCTTC. This codes for CASSPRHEQFF.

This clonotype has more than one count but fewer than ten. The gene calls are TRBV11-2 and TRBJ1-6; TRBD1 aligns across 7 bases. The germline V gene encodes CDR1 SGHAT and CDR2 FQNNGV. V lost 4 bases and J lost 8; bases outside the gene matches: 2. This CDR3 has 13 amino acids. CDR3 bases: TGTGCCAGCAGCTGGGACAGCGATTCACCCCTCCACTTT. This codes for CASSWDSDSPLHF.

This clonotype has only a few counts. The gene calls are TRBV11-2 and TRBJ2-7; D gene ambiguous. CDR1 is SGHAT and CDR2 is FQNNGV in the germline V gene. The CDR3 is 14 residues long. V lost 4 bases and J 9 bases, leaving 19 bases between the germline ends. DNA of the CDR3: TGTGCCAGCAGCTCGCAGGCGACTCACTGGGTGCAGTACTTC. Its protein product is CASSSQATHWVQYF.

This clonotype was counted only a few times. The gene calls are TRBV20-1 and TRBJ2-2, with 12 positions matching TRBD2. V shed 3 bases, J shed 5 bases, and the junction held 4 bases outside the gene matches. The CDR3 is 15 amino acids. Germline V CDR1 and CDR2: DFQATT, SNEGSKA (reference sequence). CDR3 nucleotides: TGCAGTGCTAGTAGACTAGCGGGAGTTACCGGGGAGCTGTTTTTT. This codes for CSASRLAGVTGELFF.

This clonotype occurred a few times. The chain uses TRBV18 and TRBJ2-1; 8 nucleotides match TRBD2. Germline V lookup: CDR1 KGHSH, CDR2 LQKENI. The J segment lost 8 bases and the V segment lost 3 bases, leaving 12 bases of the junction unmatched. CDR3 length equals 16 residues. The CDR3 region is CASSPPGLALWDEQFF. In DNA, the CDR3 is TGTGCCAGCTCACCTCCCGGACTAGCCCTTTGGGATGAGCAGTTCTTC.

The table lists this clonotype with a few counts. This sequence joins TRBV28 and TRBJ1-3, with 8 bases aligning to TRBD1. This CDR3 contains 15 residues. Germline-derived CDR1 and CDR2 are MDHEN and SYDVKM. The ends lost 3 bases at V and 6 bases at J; junction bases unmatched: 7. As DNA, the CDR3 is TGTGCCAGCAGTTTTATTCGGGACAGGCAAAACACCATATATTTT. Residues: CASSFIRDRQNTIYF. Looking up the rest from reference TRBV28 and TRBJ1-3 gives the full variable domain: DVKVTQSSRYLVKRTGEKVFLECVQDMDHENMFWYRQDPGLGLRLIYFSYDVKMKEKGDIPEGYSVSREKKERFSLILESASTNQTSMYLCASSFIRDRQNTIYFGEGSWLTVV.

This clonotype was counted between two and nine times. This rearrangement joins TRBV18 to TRBJ1-5; possible D gene TRBD1, 5 bases. The CDR3 loop spans 14 amino acids. Per germline, CDR1 KGHSH and CDR2 LQKENI. V lost 6 bases and J lost 4, with 13 bases in between. CDR3 residues: CASSPGLGNQPQHF. In DNA form, the CDR3 reads TGTGCCAGCTCGCCGGGACTTGGAAATCAGCCCCAGCATTTT. The whole variable domain, remainder taken from reference TRBV18 and TRBJ1-5, is NAGVMQNPRHLVRRRGQEARLRCSPMKGHSHVYWYRQLPEEGLKFMVYLQKENIIDESGMPKERFSAEFPKEGPSILRIQQVVRGDSAAYFCASSPGLGNQPQHFGDGTRLSIL.

This clonotype was seen ten or more times. The chain is built from TRBV20-1 and TRBJ2-5; 7 positions agree with TRBD2. CDR1 and CDR2 from the germline V gene are DFQATT and SNEGSKA (reference sequence). V shed 0 bases and J 2 bases; nucleotides not matched to a gene: 9. The CDR3 is 16 residues long. The chain's CDR3 is CSARDLREGRQETQYF. CDR3 in DNA: TGCAGTGCTAGAGATCTGAGGGAGGGGAGACAAGAGACCCAGTACTTC.

The V gene is TRBV20-1, the J gene TRBJ2-7; TRBD1 aligns across 9 bases. V was pared by 3 bases and J by 3 bases, with 6 bases of the junction left unmatched. The length of the CDR3 is 14 residues. Germline-derived CDR1 and CDR2 are DFQATT and SNEGSKA (reference sequence). CDR3 residues: CSARGRDRVYEQYF. CDR3 nucleotide sequence: TGCAGTGCTAGGGGTCGGGACAGGGTCTACGAGCAGTACTTC.

This chain connects TRBV27 to TRBJ2-3; D not certain. Trimming shortened V by 3 bases and J by 5 bases, and 12 bases separated the two germline ends. Looked up from germline, CDR1 is MNHEY and CDR2 is SMNVEV (reference sequence). The CDR3 has 14 residues. The CDR3, as DNA: TGTGCCAGCAGTTTTACCCCATACGGAGATACGCAGTATTTT. Protein sequence: CASSFTPYGDTQYF.